The TCR gamma chain described here comes from a study of gamma delta lymphoproliferative disorders and STAT genes. Genomic DNA from isolated PBMCs served as the sequencing template. TCRdb ran CATT on the multiplex PCR reads. This repertoire shows roughly 2,000 gamma-chain clones, 8% to 10% found once; its top ten account for 50% to 75%. This clone has a single count. CDR1 VINAFY and CDR2 YDVSNSKD come from the germline V gene. The CDR3 consists of 9 residues. Here the V gene is TRGV5, but the J gene went uncalled. The sample was blood. The receptor was derived from a human donor with gamma-delta T-cell large granular lymphocyte leukemia. The CDR3 sequence is CATLLEKLF. In nucleotides, the CDR3 is TGTGCCACCTTACTTGAGAAGCTCTTT.